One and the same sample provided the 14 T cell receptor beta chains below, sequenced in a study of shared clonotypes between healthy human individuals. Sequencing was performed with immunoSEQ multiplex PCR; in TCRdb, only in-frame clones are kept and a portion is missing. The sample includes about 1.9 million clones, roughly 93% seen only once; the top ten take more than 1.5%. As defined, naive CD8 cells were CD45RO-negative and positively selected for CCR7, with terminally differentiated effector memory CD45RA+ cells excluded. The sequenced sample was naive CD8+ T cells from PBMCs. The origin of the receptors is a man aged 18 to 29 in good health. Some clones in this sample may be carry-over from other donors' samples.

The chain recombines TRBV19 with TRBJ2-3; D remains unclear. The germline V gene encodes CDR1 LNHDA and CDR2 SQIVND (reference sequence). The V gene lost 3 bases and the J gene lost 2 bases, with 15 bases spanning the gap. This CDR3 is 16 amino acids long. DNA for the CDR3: TGTGCCAGTAGTATTAGTGAAGGCGTACTCACAGATACGCAGTATTTT. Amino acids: CASSISEGVLTDTQYF. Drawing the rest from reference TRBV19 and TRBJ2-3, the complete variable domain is DGGITQSPKYLFRKEGQNVTLSCEQNLNHDAMYWYRQDPGQGLRLIYYSQIVNDFQKGDIAEGYSVSREKKESFPLTVTSAQKNPTAFYLCASSISEGVLTDTQYFGPGTRLTVL.

CDR3: CASSYRTGTGTYEQYF. The CDR3 coding sequence is TGTGCCAGCAGTTATAGAACCGGGACAGGGACCTACGAGCAGTACTTC. The genes are TRBV6-5 and TRBJ2-7; 9 nucleotides line up with TRBD1. The CDR3 runs 16 residues. Trimming took 3 bases from V and 2 from J; bases not matched to a gene: 8. The germline V gene encodes CDR1 MNHEY and CDR2 SVGAGI.

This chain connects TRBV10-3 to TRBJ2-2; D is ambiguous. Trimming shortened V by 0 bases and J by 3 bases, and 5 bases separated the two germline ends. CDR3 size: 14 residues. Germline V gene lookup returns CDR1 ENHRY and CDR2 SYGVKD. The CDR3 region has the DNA TGTGCCATCAGTGAGTCGCCGGACACCGGGGAGCTGTTTTTT. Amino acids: CAISESPDTGELFF.

The CDR3 DNA sequence: TGTGCCAGCAGCCCCCCGGGGGTAGGCTCCTACGAGCAGTACTTC. It specifies CASSPPGVGSYEQYF. This chain uses TRBV6-6 with TRBJ2-7, with D tentatively TRBD2 (6 bases). Germline CDR1 and CDR2: MNHNY and SVGAGI (reference sequence). V lost 6 bases and J lost 0, with 15 bases in between. The CDR3 is made up of 15 amino acids.

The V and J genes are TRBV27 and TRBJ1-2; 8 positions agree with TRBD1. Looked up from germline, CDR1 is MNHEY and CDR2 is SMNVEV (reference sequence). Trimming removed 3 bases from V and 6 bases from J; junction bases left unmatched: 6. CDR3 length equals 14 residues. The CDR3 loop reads CASSFQGAYDGYTF. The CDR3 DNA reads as TGTGCCAGCAGTTTTCAGGGGGCGTATGATGGCTACACCTTC.

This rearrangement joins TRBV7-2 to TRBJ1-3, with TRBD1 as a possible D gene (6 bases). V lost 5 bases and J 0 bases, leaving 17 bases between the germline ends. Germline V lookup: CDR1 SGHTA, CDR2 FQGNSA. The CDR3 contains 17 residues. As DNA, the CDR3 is TGTGCCAGCAGCCCCCGGACAGTTTTAAGCTCTGGAAACACCATATATTTT. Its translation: CASSPRTVLSSGNTIYF.

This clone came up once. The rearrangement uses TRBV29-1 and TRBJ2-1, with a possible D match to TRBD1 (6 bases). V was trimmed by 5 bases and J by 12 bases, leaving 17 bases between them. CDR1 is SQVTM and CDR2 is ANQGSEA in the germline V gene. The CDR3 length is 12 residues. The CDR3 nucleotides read TGCAGCGTTCCACAGGGACGGGGAGCGCAGTTCTTC. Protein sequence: CSVPQGRGAQFF.

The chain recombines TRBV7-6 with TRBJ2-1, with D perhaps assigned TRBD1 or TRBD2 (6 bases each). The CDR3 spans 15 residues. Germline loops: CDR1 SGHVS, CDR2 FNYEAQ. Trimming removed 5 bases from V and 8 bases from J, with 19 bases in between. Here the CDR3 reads CASSPRGAVGYEQFF. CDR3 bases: TGTGCCAGCAGCCCGAGGGGGGCGGTGGGGTATGAGCAGTTCTTC.

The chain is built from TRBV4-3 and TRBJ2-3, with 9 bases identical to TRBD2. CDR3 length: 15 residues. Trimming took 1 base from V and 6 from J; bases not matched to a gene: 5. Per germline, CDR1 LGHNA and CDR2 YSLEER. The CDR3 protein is CASSQAWREGDTQYF. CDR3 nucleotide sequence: TGCGCCAGCAGCCAAGCATGGCGGGAGGGGGATACGCAGTATTTT.

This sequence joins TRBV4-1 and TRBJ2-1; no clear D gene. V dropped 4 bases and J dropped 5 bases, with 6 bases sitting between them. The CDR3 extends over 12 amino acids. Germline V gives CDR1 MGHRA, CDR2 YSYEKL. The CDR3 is CASSRSNNEQFF. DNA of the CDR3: TGCGCCAGCAGCCGATCGAACAATGAGCAGTTCTTC.

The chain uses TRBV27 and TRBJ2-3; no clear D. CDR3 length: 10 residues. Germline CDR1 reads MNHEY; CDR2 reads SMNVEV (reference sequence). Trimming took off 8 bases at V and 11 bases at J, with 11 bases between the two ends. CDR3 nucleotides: TGTGCCAGCGCTGGGGTGGAGCAGTATTTT. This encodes CASAGVEQYF.

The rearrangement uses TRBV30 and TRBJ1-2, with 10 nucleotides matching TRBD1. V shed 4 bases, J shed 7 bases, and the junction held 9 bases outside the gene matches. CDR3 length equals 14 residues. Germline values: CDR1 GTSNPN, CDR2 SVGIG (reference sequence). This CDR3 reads CAWNPTGGGFGYTF. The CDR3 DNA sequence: TGTGCCTGGAATCCGACAGGGGGCGGATTTGGCTACACCTTC.

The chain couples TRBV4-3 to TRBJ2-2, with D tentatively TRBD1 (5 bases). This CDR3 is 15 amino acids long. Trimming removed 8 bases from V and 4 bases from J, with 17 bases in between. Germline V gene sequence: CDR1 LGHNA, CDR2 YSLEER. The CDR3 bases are TGCGCCAGCTCCCCTAACGCAGGGTCCACCGGGGAGCTGTTTTTT. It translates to CASSPNAGSTGELFF.

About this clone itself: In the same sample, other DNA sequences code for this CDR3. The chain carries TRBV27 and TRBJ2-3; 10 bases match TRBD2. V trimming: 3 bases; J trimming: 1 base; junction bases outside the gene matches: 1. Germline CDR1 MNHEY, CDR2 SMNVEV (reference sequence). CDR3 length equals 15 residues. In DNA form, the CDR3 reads TGTGCCAGCAGTTTTCTAGCGGGAGGCACAGATACGCAGTATTTT. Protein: CASSFLAGGTDTQYF.